The entry below gives a single T cell receptor beta chain sequence along with its context. The antigen is unknown. There were TCR beta CDR3 regions amplified from RNA transcripts. A set of HTBI primers served as the primers for a first-round RT-PCR of the TCR CDR3. TCRdb processed the multiplex PCR reads anew with MiXCR; each CDR3 protein has one entry. The data show fewer than 550,000 distinct CDR3 sequences, with less than 25% seen just once and approximately 10% held by the top ten. V lost 7 bases and J lost 8, with 9 bases in between. Germline V CDR1 and CDR2: GTSNPN, SVGIG (reference sequence). This CDR3 is built from 11 residues. The data were taken from a study of T cells in Graves' hyperthyroidism and ophthalmopathy. Across the whole study: Blood was drawn when the patient was first diagnosed and still untreated. Notes on the study in general: Among thyroid clonotypes expanded above 0.001, most also appeared in blood.

Roughly 9.1 ml of fresh peripheral blood supplied the PBMCs. The sequence came from a woman younger than 45 with Graves' ophthalmopathy. The sample taken for sequencing was blood. The chain couples TRBV30 to TRBJ1-6, with D uncertain. The CDR3: CASQRDSPLHF. The CDR3 DNA sequence: TGTGCCTCCCAGAGGGATTCACCCCTCCACTTT.